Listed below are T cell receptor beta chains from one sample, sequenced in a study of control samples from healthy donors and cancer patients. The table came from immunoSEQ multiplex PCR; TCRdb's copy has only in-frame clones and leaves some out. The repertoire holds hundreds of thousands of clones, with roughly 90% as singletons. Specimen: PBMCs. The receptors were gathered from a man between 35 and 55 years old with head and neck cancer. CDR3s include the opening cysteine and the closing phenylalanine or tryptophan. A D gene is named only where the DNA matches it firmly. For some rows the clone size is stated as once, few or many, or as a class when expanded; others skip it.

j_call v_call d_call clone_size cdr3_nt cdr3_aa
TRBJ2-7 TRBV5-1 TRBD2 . TGCGCCAGCAGCGGACTAGCGCCTTCCTACGAGCAGTACTTC CASSGLAPSYEQYF
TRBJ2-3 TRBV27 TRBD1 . TGTGCCAGCAGTGTGGACAGGATCGCAGATACGCAGTATTTT CASSVDRIADTQYF
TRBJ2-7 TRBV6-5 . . TGTGCCAGCAGAACAAGGGAGAGGTCCTACGAGCAGTACTTC CASRTRERSYEQYF
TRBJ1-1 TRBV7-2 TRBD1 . TGTGCCAGCAGCTTAGAGGGGGCCATGAACACTGAAGCTTTCTTT CASSLEGAMNTEAFF
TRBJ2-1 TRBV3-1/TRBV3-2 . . TGTGCCAGCGGCCACAATGAGCAGTTCTTC CASGHNEQFF
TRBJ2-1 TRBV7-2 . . TGTGCCAGCAGCCAAAATCCAGTGTACAATGAGCAGTTCTTC CASSQNPVYNEQFF
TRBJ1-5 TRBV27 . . TGTGCCAGCGGAACCGGGCCCAATCAGCCCCAGCATTTT CASGTGPNQPQHF
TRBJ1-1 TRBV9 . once TGTGCCAGCAGCGACAAGGGGGGCGCGAACACTGAAGCTTTCTTT CASSDKGGANTEAFF
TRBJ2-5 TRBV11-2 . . TGTGCCAGCAGCCAAGGGGCCTCAGAGACCCAGTACTTC CASSQGASETQYF
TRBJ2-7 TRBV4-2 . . TGTGCCAGCAGCCAAGCCATCCAGGACTTAACCTCCTACGAGCAGTACTTC CASSQAIQDLTSYEQYF
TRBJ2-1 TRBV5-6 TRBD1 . TGTGCCAGCAGCTTTTTAACGGGACAGACCATTTACAATGAGCAGTTCTTC CASSFLTGQTIYNEQFF
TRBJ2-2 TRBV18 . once TGTGCCAGCTCACCACTCTCCCTTATCGGCGCCGGGGAGCTGTTTTTT CASSPLSLIGAGELFF
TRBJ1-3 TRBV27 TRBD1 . TGTGCCAGCAGCAACCGACAGGGAGCTGGAAACACCATATATTTT CASSNRQGAGNTIYF
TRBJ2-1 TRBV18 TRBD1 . TGTGCCAGCTCACCCGGGACAGGGGGCTTAGATGAGCAGTTCTTC CASSPGTGGLDEQFF
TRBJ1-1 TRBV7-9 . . TGTGCCAGCAGTTACGACGGGGTCAAAGCTTTCTTT CASSYDGVKAFF
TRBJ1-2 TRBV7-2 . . TGTGCCAGCAGCGGCCGACAGTCCTATGGCTACACCTTC CASSGRQSYGYTF
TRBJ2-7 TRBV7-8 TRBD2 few TGTGCCAGCAGCCGTGGGACTAGCGGGAGAACCGAGCAGTACTTC CASSRGTSGRTEQYF
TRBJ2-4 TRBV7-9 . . TGTGCCAGCAGCCGCGAGGGGCTAGCCAAAAACATTCAGTACTTC CASSREGLAKNIQYF
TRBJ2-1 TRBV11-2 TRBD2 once TGTGCCAGCAGCTTAGGCTACGGGACTAGCGGTTTAAATGAGCAGTTCTTC CASSLGYGTSGLNEQFF
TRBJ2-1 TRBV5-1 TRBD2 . TGCGCCAGCAGCTGGAACCTAGCGGGAGCGAACTACAATGAGCAGTTCTTC CASSWNLAGANYNEQFF
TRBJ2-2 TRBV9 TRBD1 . TGTGCCAGCCGCTACGGACAGGGAAACACCGGGGAGCTGTTTTTT CASRYGQGNTGELFF
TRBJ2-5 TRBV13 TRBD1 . TGTGCCAGCAGCTTATTAGGGACAGGGGAGCAAGAGACCCAGTACTTC CASSLLGTGEQETQYF
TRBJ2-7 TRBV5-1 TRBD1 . TGCGCCAGCAGCTTGGTAGGGGGCAGGGAGCAGTACTTC CASSLVGGREQYF